The 21 T cell receptor beta chains reported below all come from one sample, sequenced in a study of blood T cell repertoires in COVID-19. Only in-frame clones appear in the TCRdb table, and some are missing; sequencing was by immunoSEQ multiplex PCR. The sample has some 170,000 clones, 70% to 80% seen once. Source material: peripheral blood. The receptor set was obtained from a woman in her forties or fifties with active or convalescent COVID-19.

The chain couples TRBV7-2 to TRBJ2-7; maybe TRBD1 (5 bases). Per the germline V gene, CDR1 is SGHTA and CDR2 is FQGNSA. The CDR3 consists of 13 residues. Trimming cost V 2 bases and J 6 bases, with 11 bases left between them. The chain's CDR3 is CASSLNQGLEQYF. CDR3 in DNA: TGTGCCAGCAGCTTAAATCAGGGTCTCGAGCAGTACTTC. Full variable domain (missing parts from reference TRBV7-2 and TRBJ2-7): GAGVSQSPSNKVTEKGKDVELRCDPISGHTALYWYRQSLGQGLEFLIYFQGNSAPDKSGLPSDRFSAERTGGSVSTLTIQRTQQEDSAVYLCASSLNQGLEQYFGPGTRLTVT.

The chain has TRBV12-5 and TRBJ2-7; 7 bases agree with TRBD1. Germline CDR1 reads LGHNT; CDR2 reads FRNRAP. The CDR3 consists of 15 residues. With V trimmed by 1 base and J by 3 bases, 6 bases remained unmatched. The CDR3 protein is CASGLGTGRYYEQYF. The CDR3 DNA reads TGTGCTAGTGGTTTGGGGACAGGAAGGTACTACGAGCAGTACTTC. The whole variable domain, remainder taken from reference TRBV12-5 and TRBJ2-7, is DARVTQTPRHKVTEMGQEVTMRCQPILGHNTVFWYRQTMMQGLELLAYFRNRAPLDDSGMPKDRFSAEMPDATLATLKIQPSEPRDSAVYFCASGLGTGRYYEQYFGPGTRLTVT.

V is TRBV28 and J is TRBJ1-5; D unresolved. This CDR3 is 12 amino acids long. CDR1 is MDHEN, CDR2 SYDVKM, per germline. V was trimmed by 1 base and J by 6 bases, leaving 4 bases between them. CDR3 sequence reads: CASSLSGQPQHF. Here the CDR3 DNA reads TGTGCCAGCAGTTTATCGGGTCAGCCCCAGCATTTT.

Only a few counts were recorded for this clone. The chain couples TRBV11-2 to TRBJ1-1; the match to TRBD1 covers 11 bases. V shed 5 bases, J shed 1 base, and the junction held 6 bases outside the gene matches. Germline CDR1 and CDR2: SGHAT and FQNNGV. The CDR3 is made up of 16 amino acids. The CDR3 region is CASSRGQGAKNTEAFF. CDR3 bases: TGTGCCAGCAGCCGTGGACAGGGGGCAAAGAACACTGAAGCTTTCTTT.

The chain has TRBV5-1 and TRBJ2-7; D not certain. V shed 2 bases and J shed 8 bases, with 5 bases lying between them. Germline V gene lookup returns CDR1 SGHRS and CDR2 YFSETQ. The CDR3 sequence is 10 residues long. CDR3 region: CASSLTKQYF. As DNA, the CDR3 is TGCGCCAGCAGCTTAACTAAGCAGTACTTC.

The chain links TRBV5-1 to TRBJ2-7, with D perhaps TRBD1 (6 bases). The CDR3 extends over 14 amino acids. The V end was cut by 0 bases, the J end by 3 bases, with 10 bases between. CDR1 and CDR2 (germline): SGHRS, YFSETQ. CDR3 DNA: TGCGCCAGCAGCTTGGAGGGACACCTCTACGAGCAGTACTTC. It codes for CASSLEGHLYEQYF.

The V call is TRBV9, the J call TRBJ1-4; tentative D call: TRBD1 (6 bases). In germline, CDR1 is SGDLS, CDR2 YYNGEE. This CDR3 contains 16 residues. V shed 2 bases and J shed 3 bases, with 14 bases lying between them. CDR3 sequence reads: CASSVTPGAPNEKLFF. CDR3 in DNA: TGTGCCAGCAGCGTGACCCCAGGGGCACCTAATGAAAAACTGTTTTTT.

The gene calls are TRBV27 and TRBJ1-2; TRBD1 agrees at 10 bases. Germline CDR1 is MNHEY and CDR2 is SMNVEV (reference sequence). V was clipped by 6 bases and J by 5 bases; unmatched bases: 12. The CDR3 is made up of 16 amino acids. DNA of the CDR3: TGTGCCAGCAGGGGGACAGGGGTAGGTTTAAGTTATGGCTACACCTTC. Translation gives CASRGTGVGLSYGYTF.

The J gene is TRBJ1-2, the V gene TRBV7-8, with 10 bases identical to TRBD1. Losses at the gene ends were 5 bases for V and 8 bases for J; bases not matched to a gene: 8. The CDR3 has 14 amino acids. CDR1 and CDR2 (germline): SGHVS, FQNEAQ. CDR3 amino acids: CASSTGTGVEGYTF. The DNA of the CDR3 is TGTGCCAGCAGCACCGGGACAGGGGTAGAAGGCTACACCTTC.

The chain carries TRBV6-6 and TRBJ1-1; unclear D gene. The CDR3 has 13 amino acids. Germline loops: CDR1 MNHNY, CDR2 SVGAGI (reference sequence). Trimming stripped 2 bases from V and 9 bases from J, with 13 bases between. The CDR3 DNA reads as TGTGCCAGCAGTTACGCGAGTACTTTTCAAGCTTTCTTT. It is translated as CASSYASTFQAFF.

The chain combines TRBV13 with TRBJ2-3, with D possibly TRBD2 on 5 matching bases. Trimming removed 0 bases from V and 5 bases from J, with 6 bases in between. This CDR3 is 13 amino acids long. The germline V gene encodes CDR1 PRHDT and CDR2 FYEKMQ (reference sequence). CDR3 nucleotides: TGTGCCAGCAGCTTAGGCGAGGGAGATACGCAGTATTTT. Its protein product is CASSLGEGDTQYF.

CDR3: CASGGRGQGAYEQYF. CDR3 DNA: TGTGCCAGCGGTGGGAGGGGCCAGGGGGCCTACGAGCAGTACTTC. The V call is TRBV2, the J call TRBJ2-7; TRBD1 or TRBD2 may be the D gene (7 bases each). Looked up from germline, CDR1 is SNHLY and CDR2 is FYNNEI. This CDR3 has 15 amino acids. Trimming took 8 bases from V and 2 from J, leaving 19 bases between them.

There are a few counts of this clone. The rearrangement joins TRBV5-1 to TRBJ2-7, with D maybe TRBD1 (6 bases). The germline V gene has CDR1 SGHRS and CDR2 YFSETQ. Trimming removed 4 bases at V and 0 bases at J, with 14 bases between. The CDR3 covers 15 residues. DNA for the CDR3: TGCGCCAGCAGCCAAGAACAGGGATTCTCCTACGAGCAGTACTTC. Amino acids: CASSQEQGFSYEQYF.

V usage is TRBV15 and J usage is TRBJ1-5, with no clear D. CDR1 is LNHNV, CDR2 YYDKDF, per germline (reference sequence). The ends were cut back, 5 bases at V and 7 bases at J, with 21 bases in the middle. The CDR3 has 16 residues. This chain's CDR3 is CATSPLGGSRGQPQHF. DNA of the CDR3: TGTGCCACCAGCCCCCTAGGAGGCAGCCGGGGACAGCCCCAGCATTTT.

The chain combines TRBV3-1 (or the pseudogene TRBV3-2) with TRBJ1-1; a weak D match, TRBD1 (6 bases). The V end lost 4 bases, the J end lost 9 bases, and 15 bases lay between the germline ends. CDR1 LGHDT and CDR2 YNNKEL come from the germline V gene (reference sequence). The CDR3 totals 13 residues. CDR3 sequence: CASSPGQSGKAFF. Written as DNA, the CDR3 is TGTGCCAGCAGCCCTGGACAGTCTGGAAAAGCTTTCTTT.

This rearrangement joins TRBV7-3 to TRBJ2-1, with D tentatively TRBD2 (6 bases). The germline V gene encodes CDR1 SGHTA and CDR2 FQGTGA. This CDR3 region has 13 residues. V lost 5 bases to trimming and J lost 7 bases, with 12 bases between them. The chain's CDR3 is CASSLTRSNEQFF. The CDR3 nucleotides are TGTGCCAGCAGCCTGACTAGATCAAATGAGCAGTTCTTC.

This clone was seen only a few times. This sequence joins TRBV14 and TRBJ2-7; TRBD1 might be the D (6 bases). Deletions cut 2 bases from V and 1 base from J, with 12 bases between. Germline V CDR1 and CDR2: SGHDN, FVKESK. There are 15 residues in the CDR3. CDR3 sequence reads: CASSQLGTLSYEQYF. For the CDR3, the DNA is TGTGCCAGCAGCCAACTCGGGACACTTTCCTACGAGCAGTACTTC.

This clone has only one observation. The chain uses TRBV28 and TRBJ2-7; weak D call: TRBD2 (6 bases). V lost 3 bases to trimming and J lost 3 bases, with 15 bases between them. This CDR3 has 15 amino acids. Germline lookup yields CDR1 MDHEN and CDR2 SYDVKM. The CDR3 region is CASSFPLEGGYEQYF. DNA for the CDR3: TGTGCCAGCAGTTTCCCCTTAGAGGGAGGCTACGAGCAGTACTTC. Variable domain in full (rest from reference TRBV28 and TRBJ2-7): DVKVTQSSRYLVKRTGEKVFLECVQDMDHENMFWYRQDPGLGLRLIYFSYDVKMKEKGDIPEGYSVSREKKERFSLILESASTNQTSMYLCASSFPLEGGYEQYFGPGTRLTVT.

The CDR3 here is CASSLEGSQYF. In nucleotides, the CDR3 is TGTGCCAGCAGCTTAGAGGGGTCCCAGTACTTC. The chain recombines TRBV7-6 with TRBJ2-5, with D possibly TRBD1 on 5 matching bases. CDR1 and CDR2 (germline): SGHVS, FNYEAQ. There are 11 residues in the CDR3. V was trimmed by 1 base and J by 9 bases, leaving 6 bases between them.

This clone was counted a single time. The chain is built from TRBV18 and TRBJ2-5; 7 bases are a match to TRBD1. J gave up 3 bases and V 4 bases, and 8 bases lay outside the gene matches. Germline lookup yields CDR1 KGHSH and CDR2 LQKENI. This CDR3 comprises 15 residues. CDR3 amino acids: CASSHTGARKETQYF. The CDR3 coding sequence is TGTGCCAGCTCACATACAGGGGCTAGAAAAGAGACCCAGTACTTC. Combining the CDR3 with reference TRBV18 and TRBJ2-5 gives the whole variable domain NAGVMQNPRHLVRRRGQEARLRCSPMKGHSHVYWYRQLPEEGLKFMVYLQKENIIDESGMPKERFSAEFPKEGPSILRIQQVVRGDSAAYFCASSHTGARKETQYFGPGTRLLVL.

The rearrangement joins TRBV7-9 to TRBJ1-1, with TRBD1 as a possible D gene (5 bases). This CDR3 is 15 amino acids long. Trimming took 1 base from V and 2 from J, leaving 11 bases between them. Germline V gene sequence: CDR1 SEHNR, CDR2 FQNEAQ (reference sequence). The CDR3 reads CASSLETALNTEAFF. DNA for the CDR3: TGTGCCAGCAGCTTAGAGACAGCGTTAAACACTGAAGCTTTCTTT.